This T cell receptor (beta chain) was identified during a study of T cells after yellow fever vaccination. General study results and limits: Peaking faster, on day 5 versus 15, the secondary response was nonetheless weaker. There was a small share of clonotypes that showed up in both the CD4 and CD8 compartments.

Regarding this clonotype: Its antigen remains unknown.

Synthesis of TCR cDNA relied on 5'RACE template switching, which attached a universal primer site and UMIs. MiXCR, applied by TCRdb to the 5' RACE reads, yields one record per CDR3 protein. The repertoire holds some 350,000 distinct CDR3 sequences, with approximately 4% as singletons. V was cut by 4 bases and J by 0 bases, with 9 bases left in between. Germline V lookup: CDR1 MNHEY, CDR2 SVGAGI. The CDR3 sequence is 15 residues long. This specimen consisted of PBMCs, obtained 5 days after the yellow fever booster vaccination. The rearrangement uses TRBV6-5 and TRBJ2-2; D is unclear. The sequence was obtained from a young man who received the YFV17D yellow fever vaccine. The CDR3 DNA follows: TGTGCCAGCAGTTTGGGTTCTACGAACACCGGGGAGCTGTTTTTT. It encodes CASSLGSTNTGELFF.